This T cell receptor beta chain was obtained from a study of OX40 agonist ivuxolimab in advanced cancers. Study in general: Cohort: 80% to 90% men, mean age roughly 60, aged roughly 23 to 79. Study conclusions and caveats: The study found among the lowest clonal expansion in partial responders at 0.1-3.0 mg/kg.

Autoimmune disease history or systemic immunosuppression barred patients. Germline assignment: CDR1 SEHNR and CDR2 FQNEAQ (reference sequence). The CDR3 has 14 amino acids. V shed 4 bases and J shed 5 bases, with 12 bases lying between them. A word on this clone: Its specificity is not known.

Clones were read by immunoSEQ multiplex PCR, and TCRdb kept only the in-frame ones, dropping some. The sample yields about 80,000 clones, 75% to 90% seen once. The sample consisted of CD4+ or CD8+ T cells sorted from blood, taken in a trial of the OX40 agonist ivuxolimab. This chain connects TRBV7-9 to TRBJ2-1, with D uncertain. The receptor was derived from an adult with an advanced solid tumor such as melanoma, head and neck, liver or kidney cancer. The DNA of the CDR3 is TGTGCCAGCAGCTCCTGGGCGGCAGACAATGAGCAGTTCTTC. This gives the protein CASSSWAADNEQFF.